These 8 T cell receptor beta chains share one sample of origin, sequenced in a study of T cell responses to AZD1222 COVID-19 vaccine. Repertoires were generated with immunoSEQ multiplex PCR, while TCRdb's copy carries only in-frame clones and drops some. The data contain tens of thousands of clones, about four fifths of them singletons. Material: peripheral blood, obtained on day 0 of AZD1222 vaccination. The receptors come from an adult in good health.

This chain joins TRBV27 and TRBJ2-7, with a tentative D call TRBD2 (6 bases). The CDR3 loop spans 18 amino acids. Germline-derived CDR1 and CDR2 are MNHEY and SMNVEV (reference sequence). Trimming shortened V by 2 bases and J by 2 bases, and 22 bases separated the two germline ends. This chain's CDR3 is CASSLRGRGTSGAYEQYF. CDR3 nucleotides: TGTGCCAGCAGTTTAAGGGGACGGGGGACTTCTGGAGCCTACGAGCAGTACTTC.

This chain joins TRBV5-1 and TRBJ1-2, with 8 bases identical to TRBD1. The length of the CDR3 is 13 residues. The germline gives CDR1 SGHRS, CDR2 YFSETQ. The junction had 3 bases not matched to a gene; V was cut back by 4 bases and J by 4 bases. Written as DNA, the CDR3 is TGCGCCAGCAGCACCGGGACAGGCTATGGCTACACCTTC. As protein: CASSTGTGYGYTF.

A single count supports this clone. J is TRBJ1-1 and V is TRBV5-1, with TRBD1 identical over 12 bases. CDR1 SGHRS and CDR2 YFSETQ come from the germline V gene. The CDR3 is 15 amino acids. The V segment lost 0 bases and the J segment 5 bases; nucleotides outside the gene matches: 2. This CDR3 is CASSLGDRGRTEAFF. For the CDR3, the DNA is TGCGCCAGCAGCTTGGGGGACAGGGGGCGTACTGAAGCTTTCTTT.

Concerning this clone itself: One junction end does not reproduce the germline sequence, and a read error may be involved. The rearrangement joins TRBV10-2 to TRBJ1-5; possible D gene TRBD1, 5 bases. This CDR3 is 15 amino acids long. Germline CDR1 is WSHSY and CDR2 is SAAADI. The CDR3 loop reads CAGSESGRPNQPQHF. CDR3 DNA sequence: TGCGCCGGCAGTGAGTCGGGACGACCCAATCAGCCCCAGCATTTT.

The V call is TRBV3-1 (or the pseudogene TRBV3-2), the J call TRBJ2-3; D is perhaps TRBD2 (7 bases). Trimming took 1 base from V and 7 from J, leaving 18 bases between them. Germline V CDR1 and CDR2: LGHDT, YNNKEL (reference sequence). The CDR3 runs to 16 residues. The CDR3 loop reads CASSQVGGASGYTQYF. CDR3 DNA: TGTGCCAGCAGCCAAGTTGGGGGGGCGAGTGGTTATACGCAGTATTTT.

This chain's CDR3 is CDSSSHYGYTF. The DNA of the CDR3 is TGTGACTCTTCGTCTCACTATGGCTACACCTTC. The chain recombines TRBV19 with TRBJ1-2, with D uncertain. CDR3 length: 11 residues. CDR1 LNHDA and CDR2 SQIVND come from the germline V gene (reference sequence).

V is TRBV27 and J is TRBJ1-1; TRBD1 aligns across 10 bases. Germline-derived CDR1 and CDR2 are MNHEY and SMNVEV (reference sequence). The CDR3 runs 16 residues. V gave up 2 bases and J gave up 3 bases; unmatched junction bases: 6. The CDR3 is CASSLGQGVGDTEAFF. In DNA, the CDR3 is TGTGCCAGCAGTTTAGGACAGGGGGTAGGAGACACTGAAGCTTTCTTT.

The CDR3 DNA sequence: TGTGCCAGCAGCTTTCGAGGGGTAGACACAGATACGCAGTATTTT. Amino acids: CASSFRGVDTDTQYF. The gene calls are TRBV5-8 and TRBJ2-3, with D possibly being TRBD1 or TRBD2 (5 bases each). From germline, CDR1 is SGHTS and CDR2 YDEGEE. The V and J ends lost 2 bases and 2 bases respectively, with 12 bases between them. This CDR3 is 15 amino acids long. Full variable domain (remainder filled in from reference TRBV5-8 and TRBJ2-3): EAGVTQSPTHLIKTRGQQATLRCSPISGHTSVYWYQQALGLGLQFLLWYDEGEERNRGNFPPRFSGRQFPNYSSELNVNALELEDSALYLCASSFRGVDTDTQYFGPGTRLTVL.